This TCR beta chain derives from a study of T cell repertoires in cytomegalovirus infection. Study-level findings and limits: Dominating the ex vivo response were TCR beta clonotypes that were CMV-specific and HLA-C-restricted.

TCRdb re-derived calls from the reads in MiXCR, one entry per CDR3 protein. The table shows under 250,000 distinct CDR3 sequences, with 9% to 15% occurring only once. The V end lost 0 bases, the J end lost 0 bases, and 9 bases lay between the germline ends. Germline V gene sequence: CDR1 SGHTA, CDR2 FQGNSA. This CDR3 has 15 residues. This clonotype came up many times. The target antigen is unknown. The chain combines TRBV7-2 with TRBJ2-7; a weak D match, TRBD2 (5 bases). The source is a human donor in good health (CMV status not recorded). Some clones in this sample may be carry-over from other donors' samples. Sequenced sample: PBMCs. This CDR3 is CASSLAAGVSYEQYF. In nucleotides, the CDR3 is TGTGCCAGCAGCTTAGCGGCGGGTGTCTCCTACGAGCAGTACTTC.